The 30 T cell receptor beta chains listed next were all sequenced from one sample in a study of spatial heterogeneity in lung cancer. Stated time point: sample taken at primary tumor resection. Broader study findings: For expanded intratumoral alpha and beta TCRs, counts tracked tumor mutation counts.

One entry per CDR3 protein results from TCRdb running MiXCR on the 5' RACE reads. Here the sample spans about 9,200 distinct CDR3 sequences, over 7% being singletons. Their antigens remain unidentified. Sequences were derived from lung tumor tissue, sampled at surgery. These receptors all stem from a male donor with early-stage non-small cell lung cancer.

Only a few counts were recorded for this clonotype. V gene TRBV11-2 combines with J gene TRBJ2-2; 14 positions agree with TRBD2. The CDR3 loop spans 18 amino acids. The germline V gene encodes CDR1 SGHAT and CDR2 FQNNGV. Trimming took 5 bases from V and 3 from J; bases not matched to a gene: 8. The CDR3 region has the DNA TGTGCCAGCAGCGACACGACTAGCGGGAGGGTGTACACCGGGGAGCTGTTTTTT. Protein sequence: CASSDTTSGRVYTGELFF.

The chain couples TRBV7-9 to TRBJ1-6; the match to TRBD1 covers 11 bases. CDR3 length: 15 residues. Germline lookup yields CDR1 SEHNR and CDR2 FQNEAQ (reference sequence). The trim removed 4 bases at V and 7 bases at J, leaving 3 bases unmatched. The CDR3 bases are TGTGCCAGCAGCTGGACAGGGGGCAGGAATTCACCCCTCCACTTT. The encoded protein is CASSWTGGRNSPLHF.

Many counts were recorded for this clonotype. The chain links TRBV5-4 to TRBJ2-3; D possibly corresponds to TRBD1 (5 bases). V lost 1 base, J lost 6 bases, and 9 bases lay in between. The CDR3 runs 13 residues. Germline CDR1 and CDR2: SGHNT and YYREEE (reference sequence). This CDR3 reads CASSLIRGDTQYF. The CDR3, as DNA: TGTGCCAGCAGCTTGATAAGGGGTGATACGCAGTATTTT.

This clonotype was observed at least ten times. V is TRBV6-4 and J is TRBJ2-3, with 8 nucleotides matching TRBD1. Germline loops: CDR1 MRHNA, CDR2 SNTAGT. The V gene end was trimmed by 4 bases and the J gene end by 1 base; junction bases not matched to a gene: 7. The CDR3 is made up of 16 amino acids. In DNA, the CDR3 is TGTGCCAGCAGTGTCGAAGGGGGACAGGGCACAGATACGCAGTATTTT. Translated, it gives CASSVEGGQGTDTQYF.

This chain uses TRBV7-7 with TRBJ2-1; D not resolved. This CDR3 is 14 amino acids long. Germline V gene sequence: CDR1 SSHAT, CDR2 FNYEAQ (reference sequence). V lost 5 bases and J 7 bases, leaving 15 bases between the germline ends. The CDR3 nucleotides are TGTGCCAGCAGCCCGGGTCACCTCATGAATGAGCAGTTCTTC. It specifies CASSPGHLMNEQFF.

This chain links TRBV4-1 with TRBJ1-5; D remains unclear. In germline, CDR1 is MGHRA, CDR2 YSYEKL. CDR3 size: 15 residues. V was cut by 0 bases and J by 2 bases, with 8 bases left in between. The CDR3: CASSQDDPGNQPQHF. The CDR3 DNA sequence: TGCGCCAGCAGCCAAGATGATCCTGGCAATCAGCCCCAGCATTTT.

This clonotype was seen at least ten times. V gene TRBV12-3 or TRBV12-4 combines with J gene TRBJ2-7, with 8 bases aligning to TRBD1. The CDR3 contains 13 residues. V shed 4 bases and J 5 bases; nucleotides not matched to a gene: 4. Here the CDR3 reads CASSYDRGHEQYF. The CDR3, as DNA: TGTGCCAGCAGTTACGACAGGGGACACGAGCAGTACTTC.

Relative to its sample, this clonotype is medium-sized. The V gene is TRBV15, the J gene TRBJ2-5; a weak D match, TRBD2 (6 bases). The CDR3 sequence is 13 residues long. Trimming left V 6 bases short and J 4 bases short, with 12 bases between. CDR1 is LNHNV and CDR2 is YYDKDF in the germline V gene (reference sequence). CDR3 nucleotide sequence: TGTGCCACCAGTGATGTCGGGGGAGAGACCCAGTACTTC. This sequence encodes CATSDVGGETQYF.

This clonotype has ten or more counts. The rearrangement joins TRBV3-1 to TRBJ2-7; D not certain. The ends were cut back, 0 bases at V and 6 bases at J, with 12 bases in the middle. Germline values: CDR1 LGHDT, CDR2 YNNKEL (reference sequence). The CDR3 extends over 14 amino acids. The CDR3 DNA sequence: TGTGCCAGCAGCCAAGATATCTGGTCCGGCGAGCAGTACTTC. This translates into CASSQDIWSGEQYF.

This clonotype was seen at least ten times. The chain recombines TRBV6-5 with TRBJ2-7; the D gene is possibly TRBD1 (5 bases). Germline CDR1 and CDR2: MNHEY and SVGAGI. Trimming shortened V by 8 bases and J by 5 bases, and 22 bases separated the two germline ends. This CDR3 has 15 residues. The CDR3 bases are TGTGCCAGCCACCTTGGGGCAGGCCCTCGGAACGAGCAGTACTTC. Protein product: CASHLGAGPRNEQYF.

The J gene is TRBJ1-3, the V gene TRBV15; no definite D call. Per germline, CDR1 LNHNV and CDR2 YYDKDF (reference sequence). Trimming removed 0 bases at V and 3 bases at J, with 6 bases between. This CDR3 has 14 residues. The CDR3 DNA reads TGTGCCACCAGCAGAGAACTTATTGGAAACACCATATATTTT. Translating it yields CATSRELIGNTIYF.

This clonotype was found many times. The V and J genes are TRBV6-5 and TRBJ1-5; 12 nucleotides line up with TRBD1. CDR1 and CDR2 (germline): MNHEY, SVGAGI. The V and J ends lost 6 bases and 2 bases, in that order; junction bases with no gene match: 8. The CDR3 length is 17 residues. DNA of the CDR3: TGTGCCAGCAGCGGGGGACAGGGGGCATCGGGCAATCAGCCCCAGCATTTT. Its translation: CASSGGQGASGNQPQHF.

The table lists this clonotype with many counts. The genes are TRBV7-9 and TRBJ2-7; TRBD1 aligns across 7 bases. J was trimmed by 6 bases and V by 5 bases; bases with no gene match: 10. The germline V gene encodes CDR1 SEHNR and CDR2 FQNEAQ (reference sequence). This CDR3 spans 14 amino acids. CDR3 residues: CASSTYRGSSEQYF. The CDR3 DNA is TGTGCCAGCAGCACCTACAGGGGTTCGTCCGAGCAGTACTTC.

There are many counts of this clonotype. The chain recombines TRBV28 with TRBJ1-5; D not certain. V lost 8 bases and J 4 bases, leaving 9 bases between the germline ends. CDR3 length equals 12 residues. In germline, CDR1 is MDHEN, CDR2 SYDVKM. CDR3 sequence: CASLRTNQPQHF. In DNA, the CDR3 is TGTGCCAGCTTGCGAACGAATCAGCCCCAGCATTTT.

The sample holds many counts of this clonotype. The genes are TRBV13 and TRBJ1-2, with 9 bases lining up with TRBD1. V shed 4 bases, J shed 7 bases, and the junction held 7 bases outside the gene matches. The CDR3 is made up of 14 amino acids. Germline CDR1 PRHDT, CDR2 FYEKMQ (reference sequence). This CDR3 reads CASSYNTGGVGYTF. CDR3 DNA: TGTGCCAGCAGCTATAATACAGGGGGCGTTGGCTACACCTTC.

This clonotype has a count of ten or more. This chain uses TRBV27 with TRBJ1-6; the D is unclear. This CDR3 comprises 14 residues. V dropped 6 bases and J dropped 1 base, with 7 bases sitting between them. Germline V gene data show CDR1 as MNHEY and CDR2 as SMNVEV (reference sequence). The CDR3 region has the DNA TGTGCCAGCAGGGTGGGTTCCTATAATTCACCCCTCCACTTT. Its protein is CASRVGSYNSPLHF.

This clonotype was seen repeatedly, ten times or more. This chain joins TRBV6-5 and TRBJ2-5, with no clear D. Trimming cost V 2 bases and J 0 bases, with 10 bases left between them. The CDR3 covers 15 residues. Germline CDR1 is MNHEY and CDR2 is SVGAGI. CDR3 sequence: CASSYDTADQETQYF. CDR3 in DNA: TGTGCCAGCAGTTACGACACGGCGGACCAAGAGACCCAGTACTTC.

This clonotype was recorded at least ten times. This chain links TRBV5-1 with TRBJ1-4, with 9 positions matching TRBD1. Germline loops: CDR1 SGHRS, CDR2 YFSETQ. V lost 4 bases, J lost 6 bases, and 4 bases stayed unmatched. CDR3 length: 14 residues. CDR3 in DNA: TGCGCCAGCAGCAACCGGGACAGGGATGAAAAACTGTTTTTT. It specifies CASSNRDRDEKLFF.

This clonotype rates as medium-sized. The chain joins TRBV3-1 to TRBJ2-2, with D perhaps TRBD1 or TRBD2 (5 bases each). The CDR3 length is 15 residues. V shed 1 base and J shed 7 bases, with 13 bases lying between them. The germline V gene encodes CDR1 LGHDT and CDR2 YNNKEL (reference sequence). This CDR3 reads CASSQGTGTVGELFF. CDR3 DNA sequence: TGTGCCAGCAGCCAAGGCACCGGGACCGTCGGGGAGCTGTTTTTT.

By sample share, this clonotype is large. V gene TRBV12-5 combines with J gene TRBJ1-2; D remains unclear. Germline assignment: CDR1 LGHNT and CDR2 FRNRAP. With 3 bases removed from V and 8 bases from J, the gap between germline ends came to 16 bases. This CDR3 has 14 residues. CDR3 amino acids: CASGFGSPSRGYTF. The CDR3 bases are TGTGCTAGTGGTTTTGGTTCCCCCTCTCGAGGCTACACCTTC.

The CDR3, as DNA: TGTGCCAGCAAGCCCGCAACGTTGCGAGACAATGAGCAGTTCTTC. It translates to CASKPATLRDNEQFF. The gene calls are TRBV28 and TRBJ2-1, with unresolved D. Trimming took off 7 bases at V and 5 bases at J, with 18 bases between the two ends. The CDR3 has 15 amino acids. Germline CDR1 and CDR2: MDHEN and SYDVKM.

This clonotype was counted ten times or more. This CDR3 is CASSELAPYEQYF. CDR3 DNA sequence: TGCGCCAGCAGTGAACTAGCGCCTTACGAGCAGTACTTC. The J gene is TRBJ2-7, the V gene TRBV10-2; 7 bases map to TRBD2. Germline trimming cut 3 bases from V and 4 bases from J; bases unmatched to any gene: 3. The CDR3 is 13 residues long. The germline V gene encodes CDR1 WSHSY and CDR2 SAAADI.

This clonotype was counted at least ten times. The CDR3 nucleotides read TGTGCCTGGAGTGTATCCATTCGGGGAGCCTATGGCTACACCTTC. This encodes CAWSVSIRGAYGYTF. The chain carries TRBV30 and TRBJ1-2, with D uncertain. This CDR3 contains 15 residues. With 0 bases removed from V and 4 bases from J, the gap between germline ends came to 15 bases. From germline, CDR1 is GTSNPN and CDR2 SVGIG (reference sequence).

This clonotype was seen many times. The gene calls are TRBV29-1 and TRBJ1-4; 7 positions match TRBD1. Germline V gene data show CDR1 as SQVTM and CDR2 as ANQGSEA. The CDR3 spans 13 residues. Losses at the gene ends were 5 bases for V and 8 bases for J; bases not matched to a gene: 8. This chain's CDR3 is CSVNRGLGEKLFF. The CDR3 coding sequence is TGCAGCGTTAACAGGGGTCTTGGAGAAAAACTGTTTTTT.

This clonotype was counted at least ten times. The chain has TRBV7-8 and TRBJ2-5; no clear D. Germline CDR1 and CDR2: SGHVS and FQNEAQ. V gave up 1 base and J gave up 8 bases, with 11 bases separating them. This CDR3 is built from 13 residues. The CDR3 sequence: CASSLGVYETQYF. CDR3 bases: TGTGCCAGCAGCTTAGGAGTCTACGAAACCCAGTACTTC.

This clonotype was found many times. The chain recombines TRBV27 with TRBJ2-7; no definite D call. Germline CDR1 MNHEY, CDR2 SMNVEV (reference sequence). V was shortened by 8 bases and J by 2 bases, with 13 bases between the two germline ends. This CDR3 region has 13 residues. CDR3 sequence reads: CASGPLGTYEQYF. The CDR3 DNA reads as TGTGCCAGCGGTCCTCTTGGGACCTACGAGCAGTACTTC.

This clonotype was recorded many times. The gene calls are TRBV7-2 and TRBJ2-3; 14 nucleotides match TRBD2. This CDR3 region has 16 residues. Germline values: CDR1 SGHTA, CDR2 FQGNSA. With 3 bases clipped from V and 8 bases from J, the junction kept 7 bases outside the gene matches. The CDR3 loop reads CASSFRTSGGHGTQYF. The CDR3 DNA follows: TGTGCCAGCAGCTTTCGGACTAGCGGGGGGCATGGTACGCAGTATTTT.

Many counts were recorded for this clonotype. The gene calls are TRBV12-3 or TRBV12-4 and TRBJ2-2; 10 bases fit TRBD1. The trim removed 1 base at V and 6 bases at J, leaving 5 bases unmatched. This CDR3 comprises 16 residues. The CDR3 sequence is CASSLDPGTGAGELFF. CDR3 DNA sequence: TGTGCCAGCAGTTTAGACCCTGGGACAGGGGCCGGGGAGCTGTTTTTT.

This clonotype was counted between two and nine times. The genes are TRBV5-5 and TRBJ2-1; TRBD2 aligns across 12 bases. The ends lost 5 bases at V and 6 bases at J; junction bases unmatched: 15. Germline CDR1 SGHKS, CDR2 YYEKEE (reference sequence). The CDR3 is 18 amino acids. CDR3 region: CASSFTSGRPSFLNEQFF. In DNA, the CDR3 is TGTGCCAGCAGTTTCACTAGCGGGAGGCCCTCCTTCCTCAATGAGCAGTTCTTC.

In its sample, this clonotype was seen many times. The V gene is TRBV29-1, the J gene TRBJ1-1; tentative D call: TRBD1 (5 bases). Germline assignment: CDR1 SQVTM and CDR2 ANQGSEA. V lost 7 bases, J lost 11 bases, and 11 bases lay in between. The CDR3 is made up of 9 amino acids. CDR3 sequence reads: CSEDSGAFF. CDR3 DNA sequence: TGCAGCGAAGACAGCGGTGCTTTCTTT.